This paragraph covers one TCR beta chain sequence. In germline, CDR1 is SGHDT, CDR2 YYEEEE. The CDR3 runs to 14 residues. Between the trimmed V and J ends, which lost 4 bases and 9 bases, there was a span of 17 bases. The data were obtained in a study of T-cell memory formation after mild COVID-19. As for the study in general: Clustering of TCRs was largely donor specific.

TCRdb re-called the 5' RACE reads through MiXCR, storing one row per CDR3 protein. The sample comprises 140,000 to 150,000 distinct CDR3 sequences, about 23% of which are singletons, and 24% rests with the top ten. This TCR was sampled from an adult woman who had mild COVID-19 (a few samples of this study predate the infection). Cell type and time point are not known. The J gene is TRBJ2-1, the V gene TRBV5-6, with no clear D. What was sequenced was PBMCs or a T cell subset sorted from them (not recorded which). The CDR3 sequence is CASSPDPSPPEQFF. The CDR3 nucleotides read TGTGCCAGCAGCCCGGACCCCTCCCCTCCTGAGCAGTTCTTC.